The 10 T cell receptor beta chains listed next were all sequenced from one sample in a study of blood T cell repertoires in COVID-19. Clones were sequenced by immunoSEQ multiplex PCR, and TCRdb holds only the in-frame ones, with some missing. The table has roughly 260,000 clones, around 82% seen once. Material for sequencing was peripheral blood. The receptors shown here come from a woman at least 80 years old with active or convalescent COVID-19.

This clone was seen just once. CDR3 sequence reads: CASSLHMPSETYTGELFF. The CDR3 DNA reads TGTGCCAGCAGTTTACACATGCCATCGGAGACCTACACCGGGGAGCTGTTTTTT. The rearrangement links TRBV27 to TRBJ2-2; D ambiguous. This CDR3 contains 18 residues. Germline values: CDR1 MNHEY, CDR2 SMNVEV (reference sequence). Trimming took off 2 bases at V and 3 bases at J, with 19 bases between the two ends.

The chain carries TRBV7-9 and TRBJ1-1; D gene uncertain. CDR1 and CDR2 (germline): SEHNR, FQNEAQ (reference sequence). V lost 3 bases and J lost 5, with 4 bases in between. The CDR3 is 11 residues long. The CDR3 loop reads CASSLSTEAFF. The CDR3 nucleotides read TGTGCCAGCAGCTTGTCTACTGAAGCTTTCTTT.

CDR3 loop: CASNRFTNTGELFF. The CDR3 DNA is TGTGCCAGCAATCGTTTCACAAACACCGGGGAGCTGTTTTTT. The chain uses TRBV2 and TRBJ2-2; D gene unclear. Trimming pared 7 bases from V and 2 bases from J, leaving 11 bases between. This CDR3 contains 14 residues. Germline CDR1 and CDR2: SNHLY and FYNNEI. Based on the CDR3 plus reference TRBV2 and TRBJ2-2, the full variable domain is EPEVTQTPSHQVTQMGQEVILRCVPISNHLYFYWYRQILGQKVEFLVSFYNNEISEKSEIFDDQFSVERPDGSNFTLKIRSTKLEDSAMYFCASNRFTNTGELFFGEGSRLTVL.

This clone was counted between two and nine times. The chain combines TRBV28 with TRBJ1-2; TRBD1 might be the D (6 bases). Trimming stripped 4 bases from V and 7 bases from J, with 22 bases between. Germline CDR1 and CDR2: MDHEN and SYDVKM. CDR3 length: 16 residues. CDR3 amino acids: CASSSAQYRVQGGYTF. The CDR3, as DNA: TGTGCCAGCAGTTCTGCACAATACAGGGTGCAGGGTGGCTACACCTTC.

This clone was recorded a few times. The CDR3 sequence: CASSSHLTGGNYGYTF. The CDR3 DNA sequence: TGTGCCAGCAGCTCTCATTTGACAGGGGGAAACTATGGCTACACCTTC. The V gene is TRBV5-6, the J gene TRBJ1-2; 9 bases map to TRBD1. The CDR3 spans 16 residues. The J segment lost 2 bases and the V segment lost 3 bases, leaving 8 bases of the junction unmatched. CDR1 is SGHDT, CDR2 YYEEEE, per germline.

The sample holds a few counts of this clone. The V and J genes are TRBV3-1 (or the pseudogene TRBV3-2) and TRBJ2-1; D is possibly TRBD1 (6 bases). Trimming took 3 bases from V and 3 from J, leaving 24 bases between them. CDR1 and CDR2 from the germline V gene are LGHDT and YNNKEL (reference sequence). The CDR3 covers 19 residues. In DNA form, the CDR3 reads TGTGCCAGCAGCCATACACGGGACATAGGGCGGAAATACTACAATGAGCAGTTCTTC. It encodes CASSHTRDIGRKYYNEQFF.

V and J are TRBV5-1 and TRBJ1-2; no clear D. The germline V and J ends were trimmed by 5 bases and 12 bases, with 20 bases remaining between them. This CDR3 region has 13 residues. Germline V CDR1 and CDR2: SGHRS, YFSETQ. Written as DNA, the CDR3 is TGCGCCAGCAGGGTCACCACCTTCGGAGGGCACACCTTC. Residues: CASRVTTFGGHTF.

The rearrangement joins TRBV27 to TRBJ1-5, with D maybe TRBD1 (5 bases). V was clipped by 10 bases and J by 4 bases, with 20 bases between them. CDR1 and CDR2 (germline): MNHEY, SMNVEV (reference sequence). The CDR3 covers 15 residues. CDR3 nucleotide sequence: TGTGCCACTATAAAACTGAGGACAAGGAATCAGCCCCAGCATTTT. Translating gives CATIKLRTRNQPQHF.

On this clone itself: At the DNA level, this CDR3 is encoded by other sequences in the same sample as well. The chain recombines TRBV5-1 with TRBJ2-3, with 10 bases lining up with TRBD2. This CDR3 contains 14 residues. The J segment lost 1 base and the V segment lost 5 bases, leaving 1 base of the junction unmatched. Germline V gene lookup returns CDR1 SGHRS and CDR2 YFSETQ. The CDR3 reads CASSLAGGTDTQYF. The CDR3 DNA reads as TGCGCCAGCAGTCTAGCGGGGGGCACAGATACGCAGTATTTT.

This sequence joins TRBV6-5 and TRBJ1-2, with 7 bases aligning to TRBD1. CDR3 length equals 14 residues. J gave up 7 bases and V 6 bases, and 11 bases lay outside the gene matches. The germline V gene encodes CDR1 MNHEY and CDR2 SVGAGI. Written as DNA, the CDR3 is TGTGCCAGCAGACCACCGGACAGGATAGCTGGCTACACCTTC. It translates to CASRPPDRIAGYTF.